Described below is a single TCR beta chain sequence and its context. The record originates from a study of regulatory T cells in long-lasting Graves disease. Noted time point: newly diagnosed GD, antithyroid drugs for less than 3 months. Scientists built the TCR library using RNA that was extracted from PBMCs. Arm-PCR of CDR3 regions and iRepertoire HTBI primers were the basis on which TCR beta libraries were built. One entry per CDR3 protein results from TCRdb running MiXCR on the multiplex PCR reads. The table lists some 600,000 distinct CDR3 sequences, 15% to 20% of them singletons. The V segment lost 8 bases and the J segment 0 bases; nucleotides outside the gene matches: 10. The CDR3 length is 18 residues. CDR1 SGHDN and CDR2 FVKESK come from the germline V gene. These data are also associated with another study on T cells in Graves' hyperthyroidism and ophthalmopathy. This second study notes: Each diagnosis drew on symptoms, thyroxine, TRAb, thyroid ultrasound and orbital computed tomography findings. HTBI primers were used for first-round RT-PCR of the TCR CDR3. In the analysis, a 13 V-J model separated ophthalmopathy from stable hyperthyroidism.

This sequence joins TRBV14 and TRBJ2-7; TRBD2 aligns across 16 bases. This sequence originates from a young man with Graves disease. The source material was peripheral blood mononuclear cells (PBMCs), sampled at new diagnosis, from a patient treated with antithyroid drugs. The chain's CDR3 is CASRPSGLAGGSSYEQYF. CDR3 sequence (DNA): TGTGCCAGCCGACCCTCGGGACTAGCGGGAGGGAGCTCCTACGAGCAGTACTTC.